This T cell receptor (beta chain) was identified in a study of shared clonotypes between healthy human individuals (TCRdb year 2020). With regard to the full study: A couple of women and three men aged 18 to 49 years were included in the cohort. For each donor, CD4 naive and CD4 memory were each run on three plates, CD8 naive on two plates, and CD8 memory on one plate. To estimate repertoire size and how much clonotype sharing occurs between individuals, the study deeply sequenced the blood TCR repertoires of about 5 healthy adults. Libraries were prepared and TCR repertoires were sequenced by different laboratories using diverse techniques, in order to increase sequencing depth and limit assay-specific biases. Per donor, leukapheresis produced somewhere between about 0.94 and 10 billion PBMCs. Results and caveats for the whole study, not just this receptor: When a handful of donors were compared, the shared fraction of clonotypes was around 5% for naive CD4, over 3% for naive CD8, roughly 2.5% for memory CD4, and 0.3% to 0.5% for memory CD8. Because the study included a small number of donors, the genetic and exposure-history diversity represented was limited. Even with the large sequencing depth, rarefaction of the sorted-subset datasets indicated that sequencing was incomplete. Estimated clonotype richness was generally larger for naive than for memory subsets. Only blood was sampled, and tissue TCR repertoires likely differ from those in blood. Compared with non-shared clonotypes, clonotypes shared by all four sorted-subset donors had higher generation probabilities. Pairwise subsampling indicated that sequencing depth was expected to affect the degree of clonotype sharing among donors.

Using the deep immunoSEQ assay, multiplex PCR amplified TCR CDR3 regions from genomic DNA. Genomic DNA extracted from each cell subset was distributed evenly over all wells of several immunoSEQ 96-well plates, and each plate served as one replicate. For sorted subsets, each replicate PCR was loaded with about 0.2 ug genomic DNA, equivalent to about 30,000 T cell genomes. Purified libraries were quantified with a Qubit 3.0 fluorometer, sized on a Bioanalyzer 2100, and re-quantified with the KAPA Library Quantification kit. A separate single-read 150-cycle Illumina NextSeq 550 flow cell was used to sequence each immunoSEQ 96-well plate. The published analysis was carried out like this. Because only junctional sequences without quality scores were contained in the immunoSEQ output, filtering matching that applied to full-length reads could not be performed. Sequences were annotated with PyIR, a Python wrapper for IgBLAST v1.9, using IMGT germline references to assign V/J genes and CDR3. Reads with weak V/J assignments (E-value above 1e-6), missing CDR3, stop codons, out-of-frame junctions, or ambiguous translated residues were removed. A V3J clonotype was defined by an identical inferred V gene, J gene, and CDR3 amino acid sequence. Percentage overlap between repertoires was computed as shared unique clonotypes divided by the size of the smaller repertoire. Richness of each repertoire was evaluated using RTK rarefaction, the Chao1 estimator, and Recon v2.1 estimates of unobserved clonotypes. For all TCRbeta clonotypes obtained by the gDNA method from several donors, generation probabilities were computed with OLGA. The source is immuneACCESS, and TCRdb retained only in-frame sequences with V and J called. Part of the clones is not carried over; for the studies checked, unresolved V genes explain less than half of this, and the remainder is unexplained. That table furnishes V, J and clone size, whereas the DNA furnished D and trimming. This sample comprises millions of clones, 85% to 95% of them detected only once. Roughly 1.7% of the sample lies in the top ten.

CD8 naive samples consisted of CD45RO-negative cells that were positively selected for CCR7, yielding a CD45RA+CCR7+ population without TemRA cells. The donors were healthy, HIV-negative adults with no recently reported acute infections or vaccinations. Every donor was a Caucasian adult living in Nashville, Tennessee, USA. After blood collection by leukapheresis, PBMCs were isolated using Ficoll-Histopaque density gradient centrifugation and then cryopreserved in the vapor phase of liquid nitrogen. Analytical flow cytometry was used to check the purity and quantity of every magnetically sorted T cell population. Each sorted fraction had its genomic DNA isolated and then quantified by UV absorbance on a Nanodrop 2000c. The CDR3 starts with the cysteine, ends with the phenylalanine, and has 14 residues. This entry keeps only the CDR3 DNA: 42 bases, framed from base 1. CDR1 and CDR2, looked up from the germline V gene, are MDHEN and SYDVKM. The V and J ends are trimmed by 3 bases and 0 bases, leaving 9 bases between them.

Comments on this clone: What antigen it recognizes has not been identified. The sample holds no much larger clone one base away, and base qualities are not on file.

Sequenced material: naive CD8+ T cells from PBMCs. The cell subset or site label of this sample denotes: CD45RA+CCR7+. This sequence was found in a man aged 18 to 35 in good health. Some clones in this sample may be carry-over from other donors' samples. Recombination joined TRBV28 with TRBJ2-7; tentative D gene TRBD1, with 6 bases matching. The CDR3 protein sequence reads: CASSLYRVSYEQYF. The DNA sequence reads TGTGCCAGCAGTTTGTACAGGGTCTCCTACGAGCAGTACTTC.